This T cell receptor (beta chain) is drawn from a study of glioma-infiltrating T cells. This clonotype appeared many times. Its antigen is not known. Using RNA template, CDR3s of TCR alpha and beta were amplified with iRepertoire arm-PCR. Tissue mRNA or PBMC total RNA, about 85-400 ng, went into one-step reverse transcription and amplification. One entry per CDR3 protein results from TCRdb running MiXCR on the multiplex PCR reads. The sample holds about 89,000 distinct CDR3 sequences; 20% to 25% are singletons and the top ten take approximately 7%. The study's findings and limits: Above-expected tissue-blood divergence occurred in all gliomas, most in low-grade ones.

The sample comprised glioma tissue, nonneoplastic brain tissue, or PBMCs (not recorded which). The TCR comes from a human donor with low-grade glioma or glioblastoma, undergoing nonglioma brain surgery, or in good health (not recorded which).

The CDR3 here is CASSLRNTQYF. CDR3 nucleotides: TGTGCCAGCAGTCTTAGAAATACGCAGTATTTT. The chain joins TRBV7-6 to TRBJ2-3, with D hard to call. Trimming took 6 bases from V and 7 from J, leaving 8 bases between them. Germline values: CDR1 SGHVS, CDR2 FNYEAQ. The CDR3 is 11 amino acids.